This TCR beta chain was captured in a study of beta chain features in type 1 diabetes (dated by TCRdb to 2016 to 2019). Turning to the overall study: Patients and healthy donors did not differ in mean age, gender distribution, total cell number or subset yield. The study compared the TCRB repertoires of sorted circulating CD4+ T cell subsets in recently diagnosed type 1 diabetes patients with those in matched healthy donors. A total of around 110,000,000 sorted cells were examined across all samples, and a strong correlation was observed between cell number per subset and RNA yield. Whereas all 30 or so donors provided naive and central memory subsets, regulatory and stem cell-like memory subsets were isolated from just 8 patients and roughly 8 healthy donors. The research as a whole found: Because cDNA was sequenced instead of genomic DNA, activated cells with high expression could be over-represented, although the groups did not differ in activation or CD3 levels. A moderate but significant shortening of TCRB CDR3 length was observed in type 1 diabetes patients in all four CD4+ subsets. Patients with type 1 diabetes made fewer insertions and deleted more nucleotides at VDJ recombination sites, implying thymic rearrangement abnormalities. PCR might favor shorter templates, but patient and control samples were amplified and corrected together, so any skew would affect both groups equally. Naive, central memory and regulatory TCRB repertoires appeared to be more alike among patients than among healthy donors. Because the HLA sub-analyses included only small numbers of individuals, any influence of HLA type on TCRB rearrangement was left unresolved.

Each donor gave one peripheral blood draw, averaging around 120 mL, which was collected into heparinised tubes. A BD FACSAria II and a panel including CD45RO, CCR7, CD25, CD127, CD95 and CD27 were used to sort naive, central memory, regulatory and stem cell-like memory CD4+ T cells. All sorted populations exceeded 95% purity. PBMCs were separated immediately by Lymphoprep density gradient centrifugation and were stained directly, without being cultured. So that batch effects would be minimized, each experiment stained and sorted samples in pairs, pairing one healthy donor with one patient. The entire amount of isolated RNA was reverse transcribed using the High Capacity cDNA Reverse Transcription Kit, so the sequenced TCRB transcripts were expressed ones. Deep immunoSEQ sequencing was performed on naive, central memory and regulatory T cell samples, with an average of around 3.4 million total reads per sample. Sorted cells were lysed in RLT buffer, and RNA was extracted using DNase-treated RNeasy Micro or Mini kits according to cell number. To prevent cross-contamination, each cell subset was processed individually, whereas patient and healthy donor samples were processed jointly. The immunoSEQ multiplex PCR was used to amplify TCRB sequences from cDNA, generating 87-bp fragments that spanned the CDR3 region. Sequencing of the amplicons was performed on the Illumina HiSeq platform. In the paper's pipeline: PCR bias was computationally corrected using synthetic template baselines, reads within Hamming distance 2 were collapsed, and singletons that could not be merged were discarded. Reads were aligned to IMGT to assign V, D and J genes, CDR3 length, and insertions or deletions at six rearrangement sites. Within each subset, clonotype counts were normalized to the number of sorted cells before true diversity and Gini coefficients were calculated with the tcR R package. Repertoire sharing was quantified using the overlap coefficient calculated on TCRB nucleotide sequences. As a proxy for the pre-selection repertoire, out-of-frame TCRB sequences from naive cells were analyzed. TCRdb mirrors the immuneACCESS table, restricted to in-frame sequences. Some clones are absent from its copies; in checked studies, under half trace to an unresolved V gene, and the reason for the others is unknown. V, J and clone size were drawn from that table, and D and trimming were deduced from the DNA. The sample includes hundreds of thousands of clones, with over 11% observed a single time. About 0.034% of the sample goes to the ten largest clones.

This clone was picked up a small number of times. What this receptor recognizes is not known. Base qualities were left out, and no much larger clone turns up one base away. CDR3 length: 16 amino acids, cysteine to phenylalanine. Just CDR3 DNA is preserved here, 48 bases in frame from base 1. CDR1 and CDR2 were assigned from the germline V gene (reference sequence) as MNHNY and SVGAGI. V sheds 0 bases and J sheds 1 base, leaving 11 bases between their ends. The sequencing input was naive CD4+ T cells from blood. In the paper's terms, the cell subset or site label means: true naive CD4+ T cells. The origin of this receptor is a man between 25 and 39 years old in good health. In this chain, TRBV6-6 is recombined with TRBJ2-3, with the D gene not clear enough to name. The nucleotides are TGTGCCAGCAGTTACTCGATGGTCCAGCGCACAGATACGCAGTATTTT. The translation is CASSYSMVQRTDTQYF.